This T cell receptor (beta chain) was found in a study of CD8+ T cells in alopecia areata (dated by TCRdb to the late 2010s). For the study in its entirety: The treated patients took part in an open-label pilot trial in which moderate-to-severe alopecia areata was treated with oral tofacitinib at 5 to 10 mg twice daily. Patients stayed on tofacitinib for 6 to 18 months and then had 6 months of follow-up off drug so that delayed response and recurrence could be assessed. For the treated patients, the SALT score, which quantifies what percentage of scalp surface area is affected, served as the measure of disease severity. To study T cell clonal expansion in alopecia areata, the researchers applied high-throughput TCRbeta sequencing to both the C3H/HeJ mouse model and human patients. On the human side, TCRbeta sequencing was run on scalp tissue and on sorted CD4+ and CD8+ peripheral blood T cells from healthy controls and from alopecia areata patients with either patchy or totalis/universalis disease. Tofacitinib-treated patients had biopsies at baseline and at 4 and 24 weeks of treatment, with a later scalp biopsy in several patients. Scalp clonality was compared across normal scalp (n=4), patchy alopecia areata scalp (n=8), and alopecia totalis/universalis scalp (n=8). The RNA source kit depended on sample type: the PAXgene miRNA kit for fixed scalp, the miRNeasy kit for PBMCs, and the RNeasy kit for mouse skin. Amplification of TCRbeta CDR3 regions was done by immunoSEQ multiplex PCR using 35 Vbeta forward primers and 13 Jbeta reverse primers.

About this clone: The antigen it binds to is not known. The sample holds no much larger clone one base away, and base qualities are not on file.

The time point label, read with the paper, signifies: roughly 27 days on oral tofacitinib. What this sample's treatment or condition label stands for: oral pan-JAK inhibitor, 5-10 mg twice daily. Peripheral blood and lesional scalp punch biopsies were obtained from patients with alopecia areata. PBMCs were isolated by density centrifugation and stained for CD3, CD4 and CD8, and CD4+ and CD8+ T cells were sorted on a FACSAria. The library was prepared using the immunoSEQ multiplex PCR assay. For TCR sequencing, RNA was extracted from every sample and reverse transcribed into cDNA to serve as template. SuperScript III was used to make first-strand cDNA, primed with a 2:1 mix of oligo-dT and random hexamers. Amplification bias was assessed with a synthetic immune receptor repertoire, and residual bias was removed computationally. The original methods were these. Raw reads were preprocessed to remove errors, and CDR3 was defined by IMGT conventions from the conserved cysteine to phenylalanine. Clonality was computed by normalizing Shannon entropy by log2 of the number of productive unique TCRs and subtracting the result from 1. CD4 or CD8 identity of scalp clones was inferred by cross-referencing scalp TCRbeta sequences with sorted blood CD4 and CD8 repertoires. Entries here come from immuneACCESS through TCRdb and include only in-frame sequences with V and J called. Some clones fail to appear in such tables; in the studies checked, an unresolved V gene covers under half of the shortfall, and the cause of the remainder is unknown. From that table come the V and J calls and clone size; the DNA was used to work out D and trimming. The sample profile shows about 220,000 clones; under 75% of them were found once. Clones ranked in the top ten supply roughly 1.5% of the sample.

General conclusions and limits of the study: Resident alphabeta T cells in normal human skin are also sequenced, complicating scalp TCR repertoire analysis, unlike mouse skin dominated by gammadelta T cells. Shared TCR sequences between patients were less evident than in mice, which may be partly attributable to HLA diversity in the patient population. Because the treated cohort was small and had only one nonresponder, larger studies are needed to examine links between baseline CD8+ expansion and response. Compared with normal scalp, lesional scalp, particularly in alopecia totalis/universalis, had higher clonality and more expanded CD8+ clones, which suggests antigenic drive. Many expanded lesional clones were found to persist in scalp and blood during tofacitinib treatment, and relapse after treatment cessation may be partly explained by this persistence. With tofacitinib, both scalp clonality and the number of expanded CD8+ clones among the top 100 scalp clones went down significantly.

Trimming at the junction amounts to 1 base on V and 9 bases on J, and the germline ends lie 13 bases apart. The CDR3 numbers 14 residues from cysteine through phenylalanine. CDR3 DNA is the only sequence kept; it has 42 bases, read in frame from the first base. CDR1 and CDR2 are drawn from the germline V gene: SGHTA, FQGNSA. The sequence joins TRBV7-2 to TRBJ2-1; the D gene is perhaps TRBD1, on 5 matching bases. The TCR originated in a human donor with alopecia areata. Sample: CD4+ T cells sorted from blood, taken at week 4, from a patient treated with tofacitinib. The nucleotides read TGTGCCAGCAGCTTAGGGGGCCCCGCTGCTGAGCAGTTCTTC. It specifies CASSLGGPAAEQFF. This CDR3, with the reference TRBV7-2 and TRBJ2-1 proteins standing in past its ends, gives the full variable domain GAGVSQSPSNKVTEKGKDVELRCDPISGHTALYWYRQSLGQGLEFLIYFQGNSAPDKSGLPSDRFSAERTGGSVSTLTIQRTQQEDSAVYLCASSLGGPAAEQFFGPGTRLTVL.